This TCR beta chain is drawn from a study of T cells in localized non-small cell lung cancer. Trimming removed 4 bases from V and 8 bases from J, with 9 bases in between. Germline loops: CDR1 SGHAT, CDR2 FQNNGV. The CDR3 totals 12 residues. Data came from immunoSEQ multiplex PCR; TCRdb stores just in-frame clones and leaves some out. The table lists around 91,000 clones, about nine tenths of them singletons. The sample in question was peripheral blood, obtained before any cancer treatment. V gene TRBV11-2 combines with J gene TRBJ2-1; D call uncertain. The receptor comes from a man aged 40 to 69 with stage I squamous cell lung carcinoma. Here the CDR3 reads CASSSWWDEQFF. The CDR3 DNA is TGTGCCAGCAGCTCCTGGTGGGATGAGCAGTTCTTC.